This is a list of T cell receptor beta chains from one sample in a study of control samples from healthy donors and cancer patients. Profiling relied on immunoSEQ multiplex PCR, and the TCRdb table lists in-frame clones only, not all of them. The sample shows approximately 100,000 clones, roughly 84% of them seen only once. The sample was blood. The receptor source for this set is a woman between 35 and 50 years old in good health. The CDR3 runs from the conserved cysteine through the conserved F or W. A D gene is named only where the DNA matches it firmly. Some rows mark clone size as missing; the rest say once, few, many or name a class of expanded clone.

v_call	d_call	j_call	clone_size	cdr3_aa	cdr3_nt
TRBV5-4	TRBD1	TRBJ1-2	-	CASSFGQGEYGYTF	TGTGCCAGCAGCTTCGGACAGGGAGAATATGGCTACACCTTC
TRBV4-3	-	TRBJ2-3	-	CASSPQGGSTDTQYF	TGCGCCAGCAGCCCCCAAGGGGGGTCCACAGATACGCAGTATTTT
TRBV15	-	TRBJ1-1	-	CATSRAAGPPEAFF	TGTGCCACCAGCAGAGCGGCGGGGCCGCCTGAAGCTTTCTTT
TRBV10-3	TRBD2	TRBJ2-6	once	CAISEGGAGANVLTF	TGTGCCATCAGTGAGGGGGGGGCTGGGGCCAACGTCCTGACTTTC
TRBV21-1	-	TRBJ1-2	-	CASSKPQERENEYGYTF	TGTGCCAGCAGCAAACCCCAGGAAAGGGAAAATGAGTATGGCTACACCTTC
TRBV7-8	-	TRBJ1-5	-	CASSSLLNQPQHF	TGTGCCAGCAGCTCGTTACTTAATCAGCCCCAGCATTTT
TRBV27	-	TRBJ1-3	-	CASARSDLRNTIYF	TGTGCCAGCGCTCGGTCGGACCTCCGAAACACCATATATTTT
TRBV5-5	-	TRBJ1-5	-	CASSSDRSNQPQHF	TGTGCCAGCAGTTCTGACAGGAGCAATCAGCCCCAGCATTTT
TRBV5-6	TRBD2	TRBJ2-2	-	CASSLFSGGRTGELFF	TGTGCCAGCAGCTTGTTTAGCGGGGGACGAACCGGGGAGCTGTTTTTT
TRBV4-3	-	TRBJ1-1	-	CASSLQPGGDTEAFF	TGCGCCAGCAGCCTACAGCCCGGGGGGGACACTGAAGCTTTCTTT